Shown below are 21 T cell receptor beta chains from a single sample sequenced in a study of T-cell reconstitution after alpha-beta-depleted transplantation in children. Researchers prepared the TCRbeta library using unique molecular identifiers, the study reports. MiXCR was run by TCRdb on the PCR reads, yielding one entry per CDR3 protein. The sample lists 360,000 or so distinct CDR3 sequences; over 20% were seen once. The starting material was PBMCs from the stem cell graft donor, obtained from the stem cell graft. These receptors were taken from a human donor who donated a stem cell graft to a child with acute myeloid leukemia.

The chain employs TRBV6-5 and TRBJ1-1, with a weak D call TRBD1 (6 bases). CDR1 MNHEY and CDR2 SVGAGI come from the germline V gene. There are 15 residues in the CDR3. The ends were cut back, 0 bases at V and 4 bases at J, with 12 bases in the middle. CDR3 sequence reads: CASSYSSRGLTEAFF. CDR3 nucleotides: TGTGCCAGCAGTTACTCAAGCCGGGGGCTCACTGAAGCTTTCTTT.

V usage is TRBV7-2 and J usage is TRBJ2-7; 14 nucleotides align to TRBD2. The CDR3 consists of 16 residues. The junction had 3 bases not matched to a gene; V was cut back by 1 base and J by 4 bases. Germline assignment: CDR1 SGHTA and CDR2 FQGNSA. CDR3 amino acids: CASSLDGTSGSYEQYF. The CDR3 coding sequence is TGTGCCAGCAGCTTAGACGGGACTAGCGGGAGTTACGAGCAGTACTTC.

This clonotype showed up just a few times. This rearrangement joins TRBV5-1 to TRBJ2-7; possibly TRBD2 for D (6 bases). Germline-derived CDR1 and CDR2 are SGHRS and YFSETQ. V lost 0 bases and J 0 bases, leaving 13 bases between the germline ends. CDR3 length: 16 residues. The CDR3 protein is CASSLVRDSYSYEQYF. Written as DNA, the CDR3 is TGCGCCAGCAGCTTGGTGAGGGACTCGTACTCCTACGAGCAGTACTTC.

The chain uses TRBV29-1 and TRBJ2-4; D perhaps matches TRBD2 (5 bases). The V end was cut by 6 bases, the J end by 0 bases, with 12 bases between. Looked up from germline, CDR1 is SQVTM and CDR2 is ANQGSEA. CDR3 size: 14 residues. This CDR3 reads CSVIAKLAKNIQYF. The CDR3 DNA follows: TGCAGCGTCATAGCGAAACTAGCCAAAAACATTCAGTACTTC.

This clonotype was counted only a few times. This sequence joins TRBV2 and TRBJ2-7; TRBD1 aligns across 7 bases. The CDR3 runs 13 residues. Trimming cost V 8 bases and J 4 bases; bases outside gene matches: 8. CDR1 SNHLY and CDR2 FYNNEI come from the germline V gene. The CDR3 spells CASPGTAEYEQYF. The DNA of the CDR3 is TGTGCCAGCCCCGGGACAGCGGAGTACGAGCAGTACTTC.

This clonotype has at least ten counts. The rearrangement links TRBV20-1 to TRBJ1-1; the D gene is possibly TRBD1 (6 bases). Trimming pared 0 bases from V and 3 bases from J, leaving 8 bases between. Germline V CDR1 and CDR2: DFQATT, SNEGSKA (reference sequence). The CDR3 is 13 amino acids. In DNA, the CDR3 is TGCAGTGCTAGAGAGGGGGCGGACACTGAAGCTTTCTTT. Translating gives CSAREGADTEAFF.

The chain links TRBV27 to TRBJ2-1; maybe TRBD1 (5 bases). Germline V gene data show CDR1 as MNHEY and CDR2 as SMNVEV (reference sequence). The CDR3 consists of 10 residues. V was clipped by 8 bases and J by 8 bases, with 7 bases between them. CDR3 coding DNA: TGTGCCAGCGGGGCGTATGAGCAGTTCTTC. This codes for CASGAYEQFF.

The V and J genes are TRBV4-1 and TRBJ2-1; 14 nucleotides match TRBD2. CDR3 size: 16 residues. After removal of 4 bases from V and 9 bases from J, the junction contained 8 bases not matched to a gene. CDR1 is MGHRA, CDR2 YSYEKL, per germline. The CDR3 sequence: CASSLGLAGVSGEQFF. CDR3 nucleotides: TGCGCCAGCAGCCTGGGACTAGCGGGAGTCTCGGGTGAGCAGTTCTTC.

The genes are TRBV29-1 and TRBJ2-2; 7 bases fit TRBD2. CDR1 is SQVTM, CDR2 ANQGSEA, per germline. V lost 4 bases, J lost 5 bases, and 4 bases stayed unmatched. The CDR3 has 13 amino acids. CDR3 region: CSVGGSRTGELFF. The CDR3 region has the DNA TGCAGCGTTGGCGGGAGCAGGACCGGGGAGCTGTTTTTT.

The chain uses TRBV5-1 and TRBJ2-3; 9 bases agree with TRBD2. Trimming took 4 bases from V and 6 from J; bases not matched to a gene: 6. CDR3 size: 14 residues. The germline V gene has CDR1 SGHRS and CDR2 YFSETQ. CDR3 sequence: CASSPTSGLDTQYF. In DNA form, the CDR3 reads TGCGCCAGCAGCCCTACTAGCGGGCTTGATACGCAGTATTTT. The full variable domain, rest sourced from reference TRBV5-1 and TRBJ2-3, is KAGVTQTPRYLIKTRGQQVTLSCSPISGHRSVSWYQQTPGQGLQFLFEYFSETQRNKGNFPGRFSGRQFSNSRSEMNVSTLELGDSALYLCASSPTSGLDTQYFGPGTRLTVL.

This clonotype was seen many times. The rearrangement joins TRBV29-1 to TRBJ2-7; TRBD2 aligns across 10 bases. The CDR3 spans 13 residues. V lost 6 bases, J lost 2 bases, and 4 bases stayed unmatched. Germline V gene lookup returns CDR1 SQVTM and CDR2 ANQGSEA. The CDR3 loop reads CSVASGRAYEQYF. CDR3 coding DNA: TGCAGCGTGGCAAGCGGGAGGGCCTACGAGCAGTACTTC.

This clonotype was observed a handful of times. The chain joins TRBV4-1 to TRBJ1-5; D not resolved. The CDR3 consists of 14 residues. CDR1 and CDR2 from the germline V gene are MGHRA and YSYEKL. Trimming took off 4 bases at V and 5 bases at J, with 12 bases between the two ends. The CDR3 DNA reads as TGCGCCAGCAGCCGCGGACCGATGGATCAGCCCCAGCATTTT. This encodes CASSRGPMDQPQHF.

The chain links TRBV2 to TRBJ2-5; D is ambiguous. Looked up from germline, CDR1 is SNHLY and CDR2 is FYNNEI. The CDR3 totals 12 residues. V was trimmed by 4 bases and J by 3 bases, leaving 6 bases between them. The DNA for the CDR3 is TGTGCCAGCAGTGTAATGGAAGAGACCCAGTACTTC. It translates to CASSVMEETQYF.

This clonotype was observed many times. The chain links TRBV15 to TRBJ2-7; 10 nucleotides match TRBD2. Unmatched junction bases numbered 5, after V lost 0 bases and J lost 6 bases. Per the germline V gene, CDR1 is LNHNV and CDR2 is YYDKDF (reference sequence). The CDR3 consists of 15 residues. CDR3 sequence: CATSRDQASGSEQYF. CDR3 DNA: TGTGCCACCAGCAGAGATCAGGCTAGCGGGAGCGAGCAGTACTTC.

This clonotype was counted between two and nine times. This CDR3 is CSVLLPNNIQYF. The CDR3 DNA reads as TGCAGCGTTTTATTACCTAATAACATTCAGTACTTC. This chain joins TRBV29-1 and TRBJ2-4; no definite D call. Germline CDR1 is SQVTM and CDR2 is ANQGSEA. V lost 5 bases and J lost 7, with 12 bases in between. The CDR3 runs to 12 residues. The full variable domain, with the rest looked up from reference TRBV29-1 and TRBJ2-4, is SAVISQKPSRDICQRGTSLTIQCQVDSQVTMMFWYRQQPGQSLTLIATANQGSEATYESGFVIDKFPISRPNLTFSTLTVSNMSPEDSSIYLCSVLLPNNIQYFGAGTRLSVL.

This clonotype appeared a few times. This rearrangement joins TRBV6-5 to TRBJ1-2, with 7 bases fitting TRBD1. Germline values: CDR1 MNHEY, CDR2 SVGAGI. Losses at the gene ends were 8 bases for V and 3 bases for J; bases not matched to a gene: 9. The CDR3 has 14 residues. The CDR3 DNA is TGTGCCAGCCGCTCACAGGGGCGGGACTATGGCTACACCTTC. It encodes CASRSQGRDYGYTF.

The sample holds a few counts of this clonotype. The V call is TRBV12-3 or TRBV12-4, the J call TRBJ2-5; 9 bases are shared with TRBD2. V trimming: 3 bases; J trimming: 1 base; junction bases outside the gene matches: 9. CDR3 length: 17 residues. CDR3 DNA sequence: TGTGCCAGCAGTTTCGGTCGGAAAGCGGGAGGCCAAGAGACCCAGTACTTC. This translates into CASSFGRKAGGQETQYF.

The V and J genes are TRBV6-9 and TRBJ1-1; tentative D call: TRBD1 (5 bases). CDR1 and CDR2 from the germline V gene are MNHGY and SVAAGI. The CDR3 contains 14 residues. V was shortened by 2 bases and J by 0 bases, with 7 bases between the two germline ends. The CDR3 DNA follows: TGTGCCAGCAGTTATGAGGGGATGAACACTGAAGCTTTCTTT. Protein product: CASSYEGMNTEAFF.

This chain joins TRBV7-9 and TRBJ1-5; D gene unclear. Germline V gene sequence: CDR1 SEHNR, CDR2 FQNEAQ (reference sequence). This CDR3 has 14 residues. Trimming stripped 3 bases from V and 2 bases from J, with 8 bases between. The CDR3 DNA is TGTGCCAGCAGCTTGTCGAGTGGCAATCAGCCCCAGCATTTT. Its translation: CASSLSSGNQPQHF.

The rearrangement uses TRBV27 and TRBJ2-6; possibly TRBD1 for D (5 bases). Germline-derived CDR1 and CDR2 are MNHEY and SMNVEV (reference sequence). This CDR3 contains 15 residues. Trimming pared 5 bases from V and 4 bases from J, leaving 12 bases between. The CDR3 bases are TGTGCCAGCAGTCCCAGGGTATCCGGGGCCAACGTCCTGACTTTC. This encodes CASSPRVSGANVLTF.

CDR3 in DNA: TGTGCCATCAGTGATCTCACCAATGAGCAGTTCTTC. Translating gives CAISDLTNEQFF. V usage is TRBV10-3 and J usage is TRBJ2-1; no reliable D call. Germline V gene sequence: CDR1 ENHRY, CDR2 SYGVKD. This CDR3 contains 12 residues. V dropped 3 bases and J dropped 6 bases, with 6 bases sitting between them.